This record covers a single T cell receptor (beta chain). These data originate in a study of blood T cell repertoires in COVID-19. The wider study: Samples of COVID-19 (acute and convalescent) were obtained from the United States, Italy and Spain. Sources were T cells, B-cell-depleted T cells, or PBMCs; the material itself was cDNA or gDNA.

V was cut by 2 bases and J by 0 bases, with 11 bases left in between. CDR3 length: 15 amino acids. Germline values: CDR1 MGHDK, CDR2 SYGVNS. In the authors' workflow: The authors estimated nucleated cell counts from reference gene primer amplification. Libraries were prepared by immunoSEQ multiplex PCR; TCRdb keeps only in-frame clonotypes and omits some of them. V, J and clone size derive from that table, while D and trimming were established from the DNA sequence. The sample records about 45,000 clones, 85% to 90% being singletons. The sample consisted of peripheral blood. The TCR originated in a human donor in a cohort sampled during active COVID-19. The rearrangement links TRBV25-1 to TRBJ2-7, with D tentatively TRBD1 (6 bases). CDR3 DNA sequence: TGTGCCAGCAGTGAACCGGGACAAAGCTCCTACGAGCAGTACTTC. It yields the protein CASSEPGQSSYEQYF.